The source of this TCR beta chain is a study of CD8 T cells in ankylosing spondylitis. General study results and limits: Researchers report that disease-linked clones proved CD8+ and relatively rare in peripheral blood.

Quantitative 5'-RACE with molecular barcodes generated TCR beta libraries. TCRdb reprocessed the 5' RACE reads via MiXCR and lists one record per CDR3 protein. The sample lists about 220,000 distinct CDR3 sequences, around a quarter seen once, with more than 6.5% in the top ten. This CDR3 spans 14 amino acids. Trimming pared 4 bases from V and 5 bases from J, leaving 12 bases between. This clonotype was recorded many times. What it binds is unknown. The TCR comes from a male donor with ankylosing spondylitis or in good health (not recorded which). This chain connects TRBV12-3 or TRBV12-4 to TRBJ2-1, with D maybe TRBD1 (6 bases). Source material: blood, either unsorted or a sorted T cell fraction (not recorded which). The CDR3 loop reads CASSYRDGNNEQFF. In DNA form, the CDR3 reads TGTGCCAGCAGTTACAGGGATGGGAACAATGAGCAGTTCTTC.